This T cell receptor (beta chain) was sequenced during a study of shared clonotypes between healthy human individuals. Some clones are missing from TCRdb's copy, which holds only in-frame ones; the method was immunoSEQ multiplex PCR. The sample records approximately 2.5 million clones, approximately 93% being singletons. Losses at the gene ends were 8 bases for V and 0 bases for J; bases not matched to a gene: 5. Germline CDR1 reads MNHEY; CDR2 reads SVGAGI. The CDR3 spans 15 residues. V and J are TRBV6-5 and TRBJ2-2; 8 nucleotides align to TRBD2. This TCR came from a man between 18 and 29 years old in good health. Some clones in this sample may be carry-over from other donors' samples. The sample taken for sequencing was naive CD4+ T cells from PBMCs. Subset specified: CD45RA+ positively selected. CDR3 region: CASARLATNTGELFF. The CDR3 DNA reads as TGTGCCAGCGCCCGACTAGCGACGAACACCGGGGAGCTGTTTTTT.